This T cell receptor (beta chain) was captured by sequencing in a study of cytomegalovirus exposure and HLA in healthy donors. Study findings and constraints: Some segments of the V type, notably TRBV6-2 and TRBV6-3, were excluded as indistinguishable. According to an earlier analysis, most TCR beta V segments yielded productive rearrangements about 90% or about 30% of the time.

About this clone: Its antigen is undetermined.

Germline V gene data show CDR1 as SGHVS and CDR2 as FNYEAQ. V trimming: 1 base; J trimming: 6 bases; junction bases outside the gene matches: 3. CDR3 length: 14 amino acids. Each donor was healthy, and each was a bone marrow donor. 60 Vbeta and 13 Jbeta primers were used in PCR. As handled by the study authors: As a later analysis found, there were 70 million to 100 million unique TCR beta chains, of which roughly 11 million were shared. Data came from immunoSEQ multiplex PCR; TCRdb stores just in-frame clones and leaves some out. V and J calls and clone size are copied from that table; D and trimming were computed from the DNA. The repertoire has approximately 100,000 clones, 65% to 80% of them found once; the top ten carry over 15%.

The chain combines TRBV7-6 with TRBJ2-3, with 8 bases aligning to TRBD1. The TCR originated in a man between 60 and 75 years old in good health and CMV-seropositive. The sample taken for sequencing was PBMCs. The chain's CDR3 is CASSLGTGRDTQYF. The CDR3 coding sequence is TGTGCCAGCAGCTTAGGGACAGGGAGGGATACGCAGTATTTT.